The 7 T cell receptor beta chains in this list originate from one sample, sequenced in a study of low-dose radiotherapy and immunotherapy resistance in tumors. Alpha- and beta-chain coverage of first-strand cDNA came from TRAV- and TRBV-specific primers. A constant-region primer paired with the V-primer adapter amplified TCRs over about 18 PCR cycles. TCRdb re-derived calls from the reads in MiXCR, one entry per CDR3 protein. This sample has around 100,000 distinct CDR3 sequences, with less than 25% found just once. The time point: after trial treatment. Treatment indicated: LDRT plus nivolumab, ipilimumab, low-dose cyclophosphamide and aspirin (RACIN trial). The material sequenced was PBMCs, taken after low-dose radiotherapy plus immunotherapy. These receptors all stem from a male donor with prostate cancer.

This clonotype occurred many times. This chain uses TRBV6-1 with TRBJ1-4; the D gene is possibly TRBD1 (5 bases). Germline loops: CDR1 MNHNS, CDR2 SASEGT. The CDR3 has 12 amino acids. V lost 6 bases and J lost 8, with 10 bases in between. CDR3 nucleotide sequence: TGTGCCAGCAGAGGGGCGGTCGAAAAACTGTTTTTT. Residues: CASRGAVEKLFF.

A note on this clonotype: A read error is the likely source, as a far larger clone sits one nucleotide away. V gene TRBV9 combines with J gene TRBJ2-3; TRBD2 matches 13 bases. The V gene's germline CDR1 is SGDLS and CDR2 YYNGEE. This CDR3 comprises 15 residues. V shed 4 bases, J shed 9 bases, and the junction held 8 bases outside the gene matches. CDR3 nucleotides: TGTGCCAGCAGCACCGGGACTAGCGGGGCAGGCACGCAGTATTTT. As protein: CASSTGTSGAGTQYF.

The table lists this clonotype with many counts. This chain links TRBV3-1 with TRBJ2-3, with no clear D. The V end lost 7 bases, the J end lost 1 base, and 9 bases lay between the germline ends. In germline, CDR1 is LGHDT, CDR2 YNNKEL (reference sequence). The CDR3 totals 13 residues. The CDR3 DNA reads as TGTGCCAGCACCCGACAAGGCACAGATACGCAGTATTTT. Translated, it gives CASTRQGTDTQYF.

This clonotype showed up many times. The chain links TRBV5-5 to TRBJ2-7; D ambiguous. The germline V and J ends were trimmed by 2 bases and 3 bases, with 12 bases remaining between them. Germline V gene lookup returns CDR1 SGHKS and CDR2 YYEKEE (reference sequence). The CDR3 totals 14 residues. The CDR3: CASSFLRHNYEQYF. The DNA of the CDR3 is TGTGCCAGCAGCTTCCTACGACATAACTACGAGCAGTACTTC.

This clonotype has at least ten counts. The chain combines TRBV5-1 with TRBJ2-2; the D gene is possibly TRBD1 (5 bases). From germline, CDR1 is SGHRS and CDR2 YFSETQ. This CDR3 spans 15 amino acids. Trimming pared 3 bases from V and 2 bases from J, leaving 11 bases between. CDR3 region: CASSSLDSNTGELFF. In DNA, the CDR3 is TGCGCCAGCAGCTCCCTTGACAGCAACACCGGGGAGCTGTTTTTT.

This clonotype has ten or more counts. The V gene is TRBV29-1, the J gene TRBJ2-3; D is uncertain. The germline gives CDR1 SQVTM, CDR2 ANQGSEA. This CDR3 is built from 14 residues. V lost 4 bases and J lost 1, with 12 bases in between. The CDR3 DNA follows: TGCAGCGTTGTAGTATCGTCTCGCACAGATACGCAGTATTTT. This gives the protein CSVVVSSRTDTQYF.

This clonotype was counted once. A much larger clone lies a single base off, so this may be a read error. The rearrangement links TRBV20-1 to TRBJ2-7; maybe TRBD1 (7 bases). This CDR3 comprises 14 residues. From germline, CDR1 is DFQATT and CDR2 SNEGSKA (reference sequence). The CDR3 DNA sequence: TGCAGTGCTGGCCAGGGGGGAACTTACTACGAGCAGCACTTC. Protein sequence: CSAGQGGTYYEQHF.